This T cell receptor beta chain was sequenced for a study of shared clonotypes between healthy human individuals. Positive CCR7 selection of CD45RO-negative cells yielded the naive CD8 cells, and terminally differentiated effector memory CD45RA+ cells were excluded. This was a deep-level run. Method: immunoSEQ multiplex PCR; TCRdb's copy keeps in-frame clones and lacks some. The profile shows fewer than 800,000 clones, about 90% of them singletons. The CDR3 has 12 residues. Germline assignment: CDR1 SGHRS and CDR2 YFSETQ. V was clipped by 4 bases and J by 6 bases, with 11 bases between them. As regards this clone: Its target is unknown.

Regarding the study as a whole: A limitation of the genetic and exposure-history diversity represented arose from few donors. Generally, estimated richness proved larger in naive subsets than it did in memory subsets.

This TCR was recovered from a man aged 25-45 years in good health. The chain carries TRBV5-1 and TRBJ2-7; D is uncertain. Specimen: naive CD8+ T cells sorted from blood. The chain's CDR3 is CASSLVLGEQYF. For the CDR3, the DNA is TGCGCCAGCAGCCTGGTTCTCGGCGAGCAGTACTTC.